The clone carrying this TCR beta chain was found many times. This record belongs to a study of T cells in Graves' hyperthyroidism and ophthalmopathy. Germline V gene lookup returns CDR1 SGHTA and CDR2 FQGNSA. The CDR3 is made up of 13 amino acids. V lost 1 base to trimming and J lost 10 bases; unmatched junction nucleotides: 5. Amplification targeted TCR beta CDR3 regions from RNA transcripts. When the TCR CDR3 underwent first-round RT-PCR, the HTBI primer set was used. TCRdb itself ran the multiplex PCR reads through MiXCR, one entry per CDR3 protein. The sample lists about 130,000 distinct CDR3 sequences, roughly a fifth occurring once.

Sequenced input: blood. The chain carries TRBV7-2 and TRBJ2-5; 8 bases map to TRBD1. This TCR derives from a woman in her fifties or sixties with Graves' hyperthyroidism that later progressed to Graves' ophthalmopathy. The CDR3 DNA follows: TGTGCCAGCAGCTTAGAGCGGACAGGGAACCAGTACTTC. This sequence encodes CASSLERTGNQYF.